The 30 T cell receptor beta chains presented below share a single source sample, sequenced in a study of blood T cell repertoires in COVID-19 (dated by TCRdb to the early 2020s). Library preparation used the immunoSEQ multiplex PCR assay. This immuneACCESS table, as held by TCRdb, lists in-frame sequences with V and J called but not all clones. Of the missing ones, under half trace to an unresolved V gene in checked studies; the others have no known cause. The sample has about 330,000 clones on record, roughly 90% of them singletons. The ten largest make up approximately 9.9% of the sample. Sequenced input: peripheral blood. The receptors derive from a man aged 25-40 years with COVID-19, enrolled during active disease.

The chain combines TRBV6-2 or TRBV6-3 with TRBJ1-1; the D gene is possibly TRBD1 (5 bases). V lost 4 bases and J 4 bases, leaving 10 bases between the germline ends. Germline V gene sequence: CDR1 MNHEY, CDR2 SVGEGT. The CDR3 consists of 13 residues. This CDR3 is CASSFQGGTEAFF. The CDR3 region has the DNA TGTGCCAGCAGTTTTCAGGGAGGCACTGAAGCTTTCTTT.

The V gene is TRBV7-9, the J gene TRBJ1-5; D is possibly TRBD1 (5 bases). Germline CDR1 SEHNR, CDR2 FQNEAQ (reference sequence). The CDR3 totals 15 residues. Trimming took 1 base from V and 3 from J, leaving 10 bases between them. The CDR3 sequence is CASSLDPGFNQPQHF. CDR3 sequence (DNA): TGTGCCAGCAGCTTAGATCCAGGGTTCAATCAGCCCCAGCATTTT.

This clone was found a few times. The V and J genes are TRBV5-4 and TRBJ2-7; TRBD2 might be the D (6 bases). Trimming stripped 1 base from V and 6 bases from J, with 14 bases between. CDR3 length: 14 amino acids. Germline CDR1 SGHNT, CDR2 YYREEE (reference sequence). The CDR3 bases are TGTGCCAGCAGCTTGTTGTCGGGAGAGGGCGAGCAGTACTTC. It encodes CASSLLSGEGEQYF. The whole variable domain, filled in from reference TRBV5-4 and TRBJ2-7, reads ETGVTQSPTHLIKTRGQQVTLRCSSQSGHNTVSWYQQALGQGPQFIFQYYREEENGRGNFPPRFSGLQFPNYSSELNVNALELDDSALYLCASSLLSGEGEQYFGPGTRLTVT.

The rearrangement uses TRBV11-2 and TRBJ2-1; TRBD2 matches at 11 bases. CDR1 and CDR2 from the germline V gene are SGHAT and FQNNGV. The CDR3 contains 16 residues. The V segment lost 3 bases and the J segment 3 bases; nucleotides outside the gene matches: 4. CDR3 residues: CASSFLTSGGYNEQFF. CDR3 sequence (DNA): TGTGCCAGCAGCTTTTTAACTAGCGGGGGCTACAATGAGCAGTTCTTC.

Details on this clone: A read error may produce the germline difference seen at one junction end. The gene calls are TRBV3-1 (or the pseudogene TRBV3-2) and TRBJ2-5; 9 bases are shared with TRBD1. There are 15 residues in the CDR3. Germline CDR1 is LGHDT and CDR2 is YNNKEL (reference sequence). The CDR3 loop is CASTQDRGIGETQYF. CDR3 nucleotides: TGTGCCAGCACCCAAGACAGGGGGATCGGTGAGACCCAGTACTTC.

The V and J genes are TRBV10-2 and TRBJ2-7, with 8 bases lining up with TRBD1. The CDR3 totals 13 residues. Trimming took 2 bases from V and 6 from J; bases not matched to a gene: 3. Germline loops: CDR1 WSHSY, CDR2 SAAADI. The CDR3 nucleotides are TGCGCCAGCAGTGAGGCGCAGGGGGCCGAGCAGTACTTC. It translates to CASSEAQGAEQYF.

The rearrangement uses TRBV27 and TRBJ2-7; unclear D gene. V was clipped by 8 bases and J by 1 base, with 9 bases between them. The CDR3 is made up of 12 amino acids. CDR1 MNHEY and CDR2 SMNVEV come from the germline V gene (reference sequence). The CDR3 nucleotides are TGTGCCAGCGCAGGAATGTCCTACGAGCAGTACTTC. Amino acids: CASAGMSYEQYF.

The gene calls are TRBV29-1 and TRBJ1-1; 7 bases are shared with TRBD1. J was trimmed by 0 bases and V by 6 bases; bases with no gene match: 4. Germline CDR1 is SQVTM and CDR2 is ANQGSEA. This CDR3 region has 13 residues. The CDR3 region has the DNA TGCAGCGTGGCGGGACAGATGAACACTGAAGCTTTCTTT. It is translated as CSVAGQMNTEAFF.

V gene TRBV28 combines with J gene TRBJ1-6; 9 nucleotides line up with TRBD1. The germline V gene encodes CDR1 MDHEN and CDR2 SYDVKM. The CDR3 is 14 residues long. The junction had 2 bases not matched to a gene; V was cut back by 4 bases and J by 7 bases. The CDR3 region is CASSSGQGNSPLHF. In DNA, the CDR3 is TGTGCCAGCAGTTCGGGACAGGGAAATTCACCCCTCCACTTT.

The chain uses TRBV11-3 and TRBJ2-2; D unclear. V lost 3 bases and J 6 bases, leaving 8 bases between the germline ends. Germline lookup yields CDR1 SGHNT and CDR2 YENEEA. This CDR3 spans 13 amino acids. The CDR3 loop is CASSFNSAGELFF. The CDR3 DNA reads TGTGCCAGCAGCTTTAATTCGGCCGGGGAGCTGTTTTTT. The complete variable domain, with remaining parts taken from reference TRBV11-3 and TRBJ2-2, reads EAGVVQSPRYKIIEKKQPVAFWCNPISGHNTLYWYLQNLGQGPELLIRYENEEAVDDSQLPKDRFSAERLKGVDSTLKIQPAELGDSAVYLCASSFNSAGELFFGEGSRLTVL.

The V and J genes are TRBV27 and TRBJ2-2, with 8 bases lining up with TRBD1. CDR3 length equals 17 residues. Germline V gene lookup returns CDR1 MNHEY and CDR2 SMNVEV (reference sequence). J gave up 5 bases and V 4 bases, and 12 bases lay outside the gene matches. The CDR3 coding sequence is TGTGCCAGCAGTTCCCTCGGGACAGGATATGGGACCGGGGAGCTGTTTTTT. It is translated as CASSSLGTGYGTGELFF.

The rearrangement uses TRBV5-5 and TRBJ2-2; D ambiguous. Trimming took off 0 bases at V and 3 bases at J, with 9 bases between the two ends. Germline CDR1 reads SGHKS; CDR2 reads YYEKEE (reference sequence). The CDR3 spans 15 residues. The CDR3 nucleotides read TGTGCCAGCAGCTTGGTCCCATCAGACACCGGGGAGCTGTTTTTT. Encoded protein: CASSLVPSDTGELFF.

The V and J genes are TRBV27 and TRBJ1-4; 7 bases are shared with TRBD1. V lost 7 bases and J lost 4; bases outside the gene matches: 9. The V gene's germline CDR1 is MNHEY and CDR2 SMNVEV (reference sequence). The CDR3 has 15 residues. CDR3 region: CASKPGQINNEKLFF. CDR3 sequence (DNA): TGTGCCAGCAAACCGGGACAGATCAATAATGAAAAACTGTTTTTT.

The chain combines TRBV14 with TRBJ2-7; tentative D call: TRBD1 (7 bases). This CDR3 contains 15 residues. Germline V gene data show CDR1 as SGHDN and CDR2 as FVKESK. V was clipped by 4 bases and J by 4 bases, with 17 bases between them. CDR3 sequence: CASSRAGGTWYEQYF. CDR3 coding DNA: TGTGCCAGCAGCCGAGCAGGGGGGACCTGGTACGAGCAGTACTTC.

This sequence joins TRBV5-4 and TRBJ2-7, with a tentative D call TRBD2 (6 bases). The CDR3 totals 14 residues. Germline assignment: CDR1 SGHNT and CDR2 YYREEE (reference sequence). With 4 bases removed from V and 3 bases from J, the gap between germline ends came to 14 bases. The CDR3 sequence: CASSLLVADYEQYF. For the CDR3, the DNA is TGTGCCAGCAGCCTGTTGGTAGCGGACTACGAGCAGTACTTC.

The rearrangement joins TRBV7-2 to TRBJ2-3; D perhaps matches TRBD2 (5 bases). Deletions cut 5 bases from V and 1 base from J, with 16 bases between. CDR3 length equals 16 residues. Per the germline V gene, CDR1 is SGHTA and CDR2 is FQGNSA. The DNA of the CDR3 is TGTGCCAGCAGCATGGCTGGGATCGGGGGCACAGATACGCAGTATTTT. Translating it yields CASSMAGIGGTDTQYF.

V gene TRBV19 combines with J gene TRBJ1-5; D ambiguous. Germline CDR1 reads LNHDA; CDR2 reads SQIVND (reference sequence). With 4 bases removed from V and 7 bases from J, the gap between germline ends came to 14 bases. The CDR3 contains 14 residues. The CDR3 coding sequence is TGTGCCAGTAGTAGGGCCATTAGCGGACAGCCCCAGCATTTT. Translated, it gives CASSRAISGQPQHF.

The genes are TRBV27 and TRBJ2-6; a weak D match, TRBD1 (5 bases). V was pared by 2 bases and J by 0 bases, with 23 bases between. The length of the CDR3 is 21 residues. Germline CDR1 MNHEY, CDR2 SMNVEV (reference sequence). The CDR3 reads CASSLVVMGQGRHSGANVLTF. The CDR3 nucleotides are TGTGCCAGCAGTTTAGTGGTGATGGGTCAGGGCCGCCACTCTGGGGCCAACGTCCTGACTTTC.

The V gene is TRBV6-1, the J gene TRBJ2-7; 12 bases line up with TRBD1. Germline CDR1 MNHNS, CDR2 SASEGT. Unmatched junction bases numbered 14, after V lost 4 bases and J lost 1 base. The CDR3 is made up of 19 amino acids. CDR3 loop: CASSATPGQGASISYEQYF. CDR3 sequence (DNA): TGTGCCAGCAGTGCGACGCCGGGACAGGGGGCATCAATATCCTACGAGCAGTACTTC.

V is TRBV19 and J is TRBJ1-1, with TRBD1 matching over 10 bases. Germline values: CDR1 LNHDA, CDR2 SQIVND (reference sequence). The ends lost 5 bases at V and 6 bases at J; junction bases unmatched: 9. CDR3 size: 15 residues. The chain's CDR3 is CASSRDRGISAEAFF. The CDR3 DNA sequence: TGTGCCAGTAGTCGGGACAGGGGAATCAGCGCTGAAGCTTTCTTT.

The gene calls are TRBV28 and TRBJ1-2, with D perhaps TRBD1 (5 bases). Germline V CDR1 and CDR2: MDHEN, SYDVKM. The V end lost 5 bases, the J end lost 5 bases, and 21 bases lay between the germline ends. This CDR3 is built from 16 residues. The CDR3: CASSPQPGLGGYGYTF. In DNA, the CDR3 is TGTGCCAGCAGTCCCCAACCGGGGCTAGGAGGGTATGGCTACACCTTC.

CDR3 sequence: CAISHSREAMNTEAFF. The CDR3, as DNA: TGTGCCATCAGTCACTCCAGGGAGGCGATGAACACTGAAGCTTTCTTT. The rearrangement joins TRBV10-3 to TRBJ1-1; the D gene is possibly TRBD1 (5 bases). The CDR3 totals 16 residues. V lost 5 bases and J lost 0, with 16 bases in between. From germline, CDR1 is ENHRY and CDR2 SYGVKD.

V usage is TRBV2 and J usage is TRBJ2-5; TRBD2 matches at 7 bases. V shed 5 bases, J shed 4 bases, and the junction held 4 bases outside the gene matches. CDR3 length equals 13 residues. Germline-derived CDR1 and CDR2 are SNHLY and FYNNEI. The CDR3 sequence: CASSLGGGETQYF. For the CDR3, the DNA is TGTGCCAGCAGTTTAGGCGGGGGAGAGACCCAGTACTTC.

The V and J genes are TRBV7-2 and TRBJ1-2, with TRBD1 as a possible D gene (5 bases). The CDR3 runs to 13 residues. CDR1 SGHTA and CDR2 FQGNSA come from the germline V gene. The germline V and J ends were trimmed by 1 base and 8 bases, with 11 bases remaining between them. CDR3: CASSLVGAGGYTF. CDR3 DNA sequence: TGTGCCAGCAGCTTAGTAGGGGCGGGAGGCTACACCTTC.

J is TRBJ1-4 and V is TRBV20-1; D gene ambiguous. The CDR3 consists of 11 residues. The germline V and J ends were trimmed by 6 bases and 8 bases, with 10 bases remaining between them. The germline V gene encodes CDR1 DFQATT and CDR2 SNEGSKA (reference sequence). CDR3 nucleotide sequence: TGCAGTGCCACCGCCCGGGAAAAACTGTTTTTT. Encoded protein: CSATAREKLFF.

CDR3 loop: CASSFPGQGFEQYF. For the CDR3, the DNA is TGTGCCAGCAGCTTCCCGGGACAGGGGTTCGAGCAGTACTTC. V usage is TRBV7-9 and J usage is TRBJ2-7; 10 nucleotides line up with TRBD1. CDR3 size: 14 residues. The V gene end was trimmed by 3 bases and the J gene end by 6 bases; junction bases not matched to a gene: 5. Per the germline V gene, CDR1 is SEHNR and CDR2 is FQNEAQ (reference sequence).

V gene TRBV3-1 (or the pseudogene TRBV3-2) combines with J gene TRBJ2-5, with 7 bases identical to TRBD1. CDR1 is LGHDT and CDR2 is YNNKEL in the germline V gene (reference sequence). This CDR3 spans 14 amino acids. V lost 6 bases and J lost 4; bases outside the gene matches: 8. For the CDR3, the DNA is TGTGCCAGCAGACTGACAGGGTCAGGAGAGACCCAGTACTTC. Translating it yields CASRLTGSGETQYF.

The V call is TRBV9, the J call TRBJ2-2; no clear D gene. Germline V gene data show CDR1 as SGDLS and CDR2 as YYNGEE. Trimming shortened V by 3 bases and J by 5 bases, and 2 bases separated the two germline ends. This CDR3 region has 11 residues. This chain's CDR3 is CASSATGELFF. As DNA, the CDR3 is TGTGCCAGCAGCGCGACCGGGGAGCTGTTTTTT.

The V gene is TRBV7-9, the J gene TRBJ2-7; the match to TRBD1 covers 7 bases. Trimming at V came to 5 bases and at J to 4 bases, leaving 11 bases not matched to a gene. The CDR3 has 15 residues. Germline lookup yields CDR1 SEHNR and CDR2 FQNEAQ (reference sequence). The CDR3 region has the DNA TGTGCCAGCAGCCGATCACAGGGGAATGGGTACGAGCAGTACTTC. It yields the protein CASSRSQGNGYEQYF.

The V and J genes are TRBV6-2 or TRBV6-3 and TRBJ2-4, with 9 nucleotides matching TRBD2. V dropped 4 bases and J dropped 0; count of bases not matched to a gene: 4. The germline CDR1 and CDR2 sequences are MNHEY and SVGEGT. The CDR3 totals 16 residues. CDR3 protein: CASSFAREGAKNIQYF. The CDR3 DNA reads TGTGCCAGCAGTTTCGCGCGGGAGGGAGCCAAAAACATTCAGTACTTC.